The 9 T cell receptor beta chains in this list originate from one sample, sequenced in a study of OX40 agonist ivuxolimab in advanced cancers. Libraries came from the immunoSEQ multiplex PCR assay. TCRdb carries this immuneACCESS record with in-frame sequences only. Its versions omit some clonotypes, under half of them owing to an unresolved V gene in the studies checked, with the rest unexplained. The sample yields around 74,000 clones; roughly 87% were counted once. Together, the top ten hold roughly 0.71% of the sample. Sample: CD4+ or CD8+ T cells sorted from blood, taken in a trial of the OX40 agonist ivuxolimab. The origin of the receptors is an adult with an advanced solid tumor such as melanoma, head and neck, liver or kidney cancer.

The chain combines TRBV7-2 with TRBJ2-2, with 9 bases lining up with TRBD1. Germline-derived CDR1 and CDR2 are SGHTA and FQGNSA. There are 15 residues in the CDR3. Unmatched junction bases numbered 6, after V lost 3 bases and J lost 7 bases. In DNA, the CDR3 is TGTGCCAGCAGCTTGGGACAGGGAAGGGACGGGGAGCTGTTTTTT. Amino acid sequence: CASSLGQGRDGELFF. The full variable domain, its missing parts supplied by reference TRBV7-2 and TRBJ2-2, is GAGVSQSPSNKVTEKGKDVELRCDPISGHTALYWYRQSLGQGLEFLIYFQGNSAPDKSGLPSDRFSAERTGGSVSTLTIQRTQQEDSAVYLCASSLGQGRDGELFFGEGSRLTVL.

The sample holds one count of this clone. The V and J genes are TRBV5-1 and TRBJ2-3; no clear D. The CDR3 sequence is 14 residues long. Per the germline V gene, CDR1 is SGHRS and CDR2 is YFSETQ. Trimming took 6 bases from V and 2 from J, leaving 13 bases between them. CDR3: CASTWSQPTDTQYF. Here the CDR3 DNA reads TGCGCCAGCACCTGGAGTCAACCCACAGATACGCAGTATTTT.

The chain combines TRBV7-2 with TRBJ1-3; no clear D gene. V lost 6 bases and J lost 4, with 16 bases in between. The CDR3 sequence is 15 residues long. Germline CDR1 reads SGHTA; CDR2 reads FQGNSA. The chain's CDR3 is CASSPQHGKGNTIYF. CDR3 DNA sequence: TGTGCCAGCAGTCCCCAACATGGAAAAGGAAACACCATATATTTT.

This chain uses TRBV7-2 with TRBJ2-1, with 13 bases fitting TRBD2. CDR1 and CDR2 (germline): SGHTA, FQGNSA. The CDR3 has 14 residues. The trim removed 5 bases at V and 14 bases at J, leaving 9 bases unmatched. The CDR3 DNA sequence: TGTGCCAGCAGCCCCGGGACTAGCGGGGACTCTAAGTTCTTC. It is translated as CASSPGTSGDSKFF.

This rearrangement joins TRBV5-6 to TRBJ2-7; D uncertain. Between the trimmed V and J ends, which lost 5 bases and 2 bases, there was a span of 8 bases. The CDR3 contains 12 residues. Germline CDR1 reads SGHDT; CDR2 reads YYEEEE. In DNA, the CDR3 is TGTGCCAGCAGTACAGCGACCTACGAGCAGTACTTC. Translated: CASSTATYEQYF.

This clone has only one observation. CDR3 sequence (DNA): TGTGCCACCCGAACACCCCCAGGGACCATTCAGTACTTC. It is translated as CATRTPPGTIQYF. V and J are TRBV6-5 and TRBJ2-4, with D possibly being TRBD1 or TRBD2 (5 bases each). V was pared by 10 bases and J by 9 bases, with 19 bases between. The CDR3 consists of 13 residues. Germline CDR1 MNHEY, CDR2 SVGAGI.

The chain uses TRBV2 and TRBJ2-5, with 16 bases aligning to TRBD2. Germline CDR1 reads SNHLY; CDR2 reads FYNNEI. The length of the CDR3 is 17 residues. With V trimmed by 4 bases and J by 4 bases, 6 bases remained unmatched. In DNA form, the CDR3 reads TGTGCCAGCAGTGCCCTGGGACTAGCGGGGGGGCGAGAGACCCAGTACTTC. Translating it yields CASSALGLAGGRETQYF.

The V call is TRBV9, the J call TRBJ2-5, with unresolved D. Trimming stripped 6 bases from V and 5 bases from J, with 14 bases between. The CDR3 spans 13 residues. Looked up from germline, CDR1 is SGDLS and CDR2 is YYNGEE. The CDR3 region is CASTRAPSETQYF. For the CDR3, the DNA is TGTGCCAGCACCCGGGCCCCGAGTGAGACCCAGTACTTC.

This chain joins TRBV7-9 and TRBJ2-1, with D possibly being TRBD1 or TRBD2 (7 bases each). CDR1 is SEHNR and CDR2 is FQNEAQ in the germline V gene (reference sequence). The CDR3 totals 13 residues. V was trimmed by 1 base and J by 12 bases, leaving 13 bases between them. The CDR3 DNA reads TGTGCCAGCAGCTTAGAGGCGGGGGACAGGCAGTTCTTC. Its translation: CASSLEAGDRQFF.